Listed below are T cell receptor beta chains from one sample, sequenced in a study of OX40 agonist ivuxolimab in advanced cancers. Measured with immunoSEQ multiplex PCR; TCRdb has only the in-frame clones, and not every one. The data hold some 46,000 clones, with over 70% observed a single time. Sequencing was performed on CD4+ or CD8+ T cells sorted from blood, taken in a trial of the OX40 agonist ivuxolimab. The receptors derive from an adult with an advanced solid tumor such as melanoma, head and neck, liver or kidney cancer. The CDR3 runs from the conserved cysteine through the conserved F or W. A D gene is named only where the DNA matches it firmly.

d_gene | j_gene | v_gene | CDR3nt | CDR3aa
TRBD2 | TRBJ2-5 | TRBV10-3 | TGTGCCATCAGCAGAGCGGGGAAAGAGACCCAGTACTTC | CAISRAGKETQYF
TRBD2 | TRBJ2-1 | TRBV10-1 | TGCGCCAGCAGTGACCCCTCGGCTAGCGGCAATGAGCAGTTCTTC | CASSDPSASGNEQFF
TRBD1 | TRBJ1-4 | TRBV10-3 | TGTGCCATCAGTGAGCCAGGGACAGGGAAGGGGGAAAAACTGTTTTTT | CAISEPGTGKGEKLFF
TRBD2 | TRBJ2-7 | TRBV11-3 | TGTGCCAGCAGCTTATTTAGAAGACTAGCGGGTTTGCGCCCGTACGAGCAGTACTTC | CASSLFRRLAGLRPYEQYF
NA | TRBJ1-1 | TRBV7-9 | TGTGCCAGCAGCCCCTACACCCCGGAGGGCACTGAAGCTTTCTTT | CASSPYTPEGTEAFF
NA | TRBJ2-1 | TRBV7-2 | TGTGCCAGCAGCTTAAGGTTGTCGGGGCCATACAATGAGCAGTTCTTC | CASSLRLSGPYNEQFF
TRBD2 | TRBJ2-1 | TRBV10-3 | TGTGCCATCTGGTCGGGGGGGGATGAGCAGTTCTTC | CAIWSGGDEQFF
TRBD1 | TRBJ1-3 | TRBV4-1 | TGCGCCAGCAGCCAAAACCAGGGGGTTGGAAACACCATATATTTT | CASSQNQGVGNTIYF
TRBD1 | TRBJ2-7 | TRBV9 | TGTGCCAGCAGCGGAGGGACAGGAGCCCGAGAGCAGTACTTC | CASSGGTGAREQYF
NA | TRBJ2-5 | TRBV5-4 | TGTGCCAGCAGCTTGCCTCAAGAGACCCAGTACTTC | CASSLPQETQYF
TRBD1 | TRBJ1-4 | TRBV6-6 | TGTGCCAGCAGTATCTCACAGGGGACTAATGAAAAACTGTTTTTT | CASSISQGTNEKLFF